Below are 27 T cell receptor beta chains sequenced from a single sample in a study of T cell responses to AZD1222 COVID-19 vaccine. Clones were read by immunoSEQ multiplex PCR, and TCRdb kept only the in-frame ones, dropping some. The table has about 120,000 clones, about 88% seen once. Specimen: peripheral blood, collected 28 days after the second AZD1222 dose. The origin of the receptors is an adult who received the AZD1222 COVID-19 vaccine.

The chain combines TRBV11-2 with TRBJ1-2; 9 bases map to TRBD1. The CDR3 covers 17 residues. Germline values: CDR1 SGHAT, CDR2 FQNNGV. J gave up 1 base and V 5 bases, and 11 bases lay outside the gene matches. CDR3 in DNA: TGTGCCAGCAGCGGGTGGGACAGGGCCATGGGTAACTATGGCTACACCTTC. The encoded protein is CASSGWDRAMGNYGYTF.

Here the CDR3 reads CASSQDQGARGYTF. In nucleotides, the CDR3 is TGCGCCAGCAGCCAAGATCAGGGGGCGAGGGGCTACACCTTC. This chain links TRBV4-3 with TRBJ1-2, with 8 nucleotides matching TRBD1. The CDR3 loop spans 14 amino acids. Trimming cost V 0 bases and J 8 bases; bases outside gene matches: 5. The germline V gene encodes CDR1 LGHNA and CDR2 YSLEER.

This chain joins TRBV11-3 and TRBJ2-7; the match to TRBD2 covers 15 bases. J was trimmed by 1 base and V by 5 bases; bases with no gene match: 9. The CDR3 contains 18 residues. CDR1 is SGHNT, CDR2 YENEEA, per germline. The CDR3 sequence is CASSIAGLAGGLSYEQYF. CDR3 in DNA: TGTGCCAGCAGCATCGCGGGACTAGCGGGGGGCCTTTCCTACGAGCAGTACTTC.

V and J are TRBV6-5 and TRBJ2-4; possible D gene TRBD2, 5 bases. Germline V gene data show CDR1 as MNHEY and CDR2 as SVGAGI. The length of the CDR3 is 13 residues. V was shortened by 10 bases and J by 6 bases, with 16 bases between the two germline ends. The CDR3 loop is CATNLPAGNIQYF. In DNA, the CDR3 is TGTGCCACAAACCTGCCCGCGGGAAACATTCAGTACTTC.

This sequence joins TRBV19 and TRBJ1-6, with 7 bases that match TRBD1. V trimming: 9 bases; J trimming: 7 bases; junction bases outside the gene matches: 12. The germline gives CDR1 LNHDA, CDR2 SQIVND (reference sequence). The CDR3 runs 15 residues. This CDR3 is CASSPPQGGNSPLHF. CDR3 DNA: TGTGCCAGCTCACCACCTCAGGGGGGAAATTCACCCCTCCACTTT.

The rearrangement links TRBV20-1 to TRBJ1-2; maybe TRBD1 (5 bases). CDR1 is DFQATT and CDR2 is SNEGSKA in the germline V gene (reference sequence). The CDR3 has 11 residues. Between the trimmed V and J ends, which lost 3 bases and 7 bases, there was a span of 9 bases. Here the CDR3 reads CSARTVGGYTF. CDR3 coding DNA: TGCAGTGCTAGGACAGTTGGTGGCTACACCTTC.

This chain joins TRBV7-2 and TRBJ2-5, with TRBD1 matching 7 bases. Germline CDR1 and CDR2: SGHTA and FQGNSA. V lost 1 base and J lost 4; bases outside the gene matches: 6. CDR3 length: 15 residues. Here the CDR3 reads CASSLVGGWGETQYF. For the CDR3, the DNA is TGTGCCAGCAGCTTAGTAGGGGGCTGGGGAGAGACCCAGTACTTC.

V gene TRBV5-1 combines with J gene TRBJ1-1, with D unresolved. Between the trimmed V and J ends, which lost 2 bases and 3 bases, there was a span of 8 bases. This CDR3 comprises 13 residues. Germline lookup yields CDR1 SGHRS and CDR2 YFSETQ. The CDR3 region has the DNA TGCGCCAGCAGCTTTGCGGTTTACACTGAAGCTTTCTTT. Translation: CASSFAVYTEAFF. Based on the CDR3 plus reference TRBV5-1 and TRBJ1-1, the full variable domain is KAGVTQTPRYLIKTRGQQVTLSCSPISGHRSVSWYQQTPGQGLQFLFEYFSETQRNKGNFPGRFSGRQFSNSRSEMNVSTLELGDSALYLCASSFAVYTEAFFGQGTRLTVV.

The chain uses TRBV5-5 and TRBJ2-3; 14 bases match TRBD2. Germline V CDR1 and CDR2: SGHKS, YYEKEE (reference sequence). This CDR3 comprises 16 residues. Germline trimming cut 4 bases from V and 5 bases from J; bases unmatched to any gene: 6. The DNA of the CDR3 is TGTGCCAGCAGCGGGGGACTAGCGGGGGAAGTAGATACGCAGTATTTT. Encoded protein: CASSGGLAGEVDTQYF.

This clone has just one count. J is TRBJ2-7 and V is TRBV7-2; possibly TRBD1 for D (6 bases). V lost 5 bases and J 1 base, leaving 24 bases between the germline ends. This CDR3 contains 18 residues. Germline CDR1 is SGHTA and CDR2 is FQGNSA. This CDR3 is CASSLTSFLGQRSYEQYF. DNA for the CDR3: TGTGCCAGCAGCCTGACCAGTTTTTTAGGACAGAGATCCTACGAGCAGTACTTC.

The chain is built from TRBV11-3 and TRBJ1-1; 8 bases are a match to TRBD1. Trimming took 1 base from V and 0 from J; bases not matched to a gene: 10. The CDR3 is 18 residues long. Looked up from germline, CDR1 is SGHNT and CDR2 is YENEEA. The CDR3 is CASSLARWTGYMNTEAFF. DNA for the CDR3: TGTGCCAGCAGCTTAGCTCGTTGGACAGGGTACATGAACACTGAAGCTTTCTTT.

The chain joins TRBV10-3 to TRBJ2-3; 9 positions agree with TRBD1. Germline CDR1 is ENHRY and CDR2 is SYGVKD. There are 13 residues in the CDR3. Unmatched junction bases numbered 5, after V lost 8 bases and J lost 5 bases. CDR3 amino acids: CAIHGDRVDTQYF. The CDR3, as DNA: TGTGCCATCCACGGGGACAGGGTAGATACGCAGTATTTT.

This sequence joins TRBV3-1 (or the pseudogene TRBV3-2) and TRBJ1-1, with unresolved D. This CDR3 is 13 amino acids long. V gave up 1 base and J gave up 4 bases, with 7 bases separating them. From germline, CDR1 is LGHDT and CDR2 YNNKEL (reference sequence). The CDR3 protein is CASSQGQITEAFF. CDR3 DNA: TGTGCCAGCAGCCAAGGTCAGATCACTGAAGCTTTCTTT.

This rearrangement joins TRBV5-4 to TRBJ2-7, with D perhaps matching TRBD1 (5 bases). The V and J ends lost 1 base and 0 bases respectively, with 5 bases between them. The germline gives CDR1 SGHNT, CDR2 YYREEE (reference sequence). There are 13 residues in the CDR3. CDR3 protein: CASSLTGSYEQYF. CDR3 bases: TGTGCCAGCAGCTTGACAGGCTCCTACGAGCAGTACTTC.

CDR3 sequence (DNA): TGCAGCGTCGCCCCAGGGGGCTTTGGCTACACCTTC. Protein: CSVAPGGFGYTF. The chain is built from TRBV29-1 and TRBJ1-2, with 8 positions matching TRBD1. Germline CDR1 is SQVTM and CDR2 is ANQGSEA. The length of the CDR3 is 12 residues. Germline trimming cut 6 bases from V and 7 bases from J; bases unmatched to any gene: 7.

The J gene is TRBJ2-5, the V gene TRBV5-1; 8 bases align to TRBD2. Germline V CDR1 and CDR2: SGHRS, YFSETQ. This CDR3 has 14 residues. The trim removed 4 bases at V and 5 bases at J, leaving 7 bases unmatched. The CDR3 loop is CASSQGLAQETQYF. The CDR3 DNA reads TGCGCCAGCAGCCAAGGACTAGCTCAGGAGACCCAGTACTTC.

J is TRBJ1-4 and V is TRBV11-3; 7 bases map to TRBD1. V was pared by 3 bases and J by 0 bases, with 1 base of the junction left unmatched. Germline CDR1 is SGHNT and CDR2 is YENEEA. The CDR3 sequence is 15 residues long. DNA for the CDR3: TGTGCCAGCAGCTTTACAGGGGCAACTAATGAAAAACTGTTTTTT. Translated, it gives CASSFTGATNEKLFF.

CDR3 residues: CAIRPRDRGNYGYTF. CDR3 nucleotide sequence: TGTGCCATCAGACCTCGGGACAGGGGTAACTATGGCTACACCTTC. The rearrangement links TRBV10-3 to TRBJ1-2; 10 bases fit TRBD1. V dropped 6 bases and J dropped 1; count of bases not matched to a gene: 5. Germline loops: CDR1 ENHRY, CDR2 SYGVKD. This CDR3 spans 15 amino acids.

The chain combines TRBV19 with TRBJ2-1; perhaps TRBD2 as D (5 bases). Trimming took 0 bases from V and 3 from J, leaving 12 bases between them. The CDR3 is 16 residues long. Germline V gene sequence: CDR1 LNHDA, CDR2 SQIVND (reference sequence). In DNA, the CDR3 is TGTGCCAGTAGTATAGATATCGGAGGATTCTACAATGAGCAGTTCTTC. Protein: CASSIDIGGFYNEQFF.

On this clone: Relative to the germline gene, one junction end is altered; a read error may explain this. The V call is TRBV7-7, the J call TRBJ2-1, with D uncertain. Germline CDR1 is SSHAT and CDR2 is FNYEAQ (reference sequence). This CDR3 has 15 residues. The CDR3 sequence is CASSLRQSSYNEQFF. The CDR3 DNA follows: TGTGCTAGCAGCTTAAGGCAGAGCTCCTACAATGAGCAGTTCTTC.

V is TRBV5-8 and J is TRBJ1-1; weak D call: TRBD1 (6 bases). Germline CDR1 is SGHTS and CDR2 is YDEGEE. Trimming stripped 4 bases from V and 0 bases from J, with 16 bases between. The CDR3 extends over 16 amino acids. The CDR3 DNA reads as TGTGCCAGCAGCCCCCTACGGACAGTCTTGAACACTGAAGCTTTCTTT. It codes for CASSPLRTVLNTEAFF.

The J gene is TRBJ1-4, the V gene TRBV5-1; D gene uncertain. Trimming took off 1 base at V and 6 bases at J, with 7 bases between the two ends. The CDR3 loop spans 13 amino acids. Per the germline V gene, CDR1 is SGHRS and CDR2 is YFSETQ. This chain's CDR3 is CASSLSVYEKLFF. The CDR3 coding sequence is TGCGCCAGCAGCTTGTCCGTTTATGAAAAACTGTTTTTT.

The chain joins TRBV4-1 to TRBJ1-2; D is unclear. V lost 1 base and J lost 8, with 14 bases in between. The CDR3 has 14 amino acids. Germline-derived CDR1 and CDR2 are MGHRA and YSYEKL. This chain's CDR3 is CASSQVNRGNGYTF. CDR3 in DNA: TGCGCCAGCAGCCAAGTTAACCGGGGTAACGGCTACACCTTC.

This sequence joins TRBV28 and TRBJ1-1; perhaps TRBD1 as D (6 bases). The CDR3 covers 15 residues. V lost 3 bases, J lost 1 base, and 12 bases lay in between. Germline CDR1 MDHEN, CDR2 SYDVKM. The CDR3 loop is CASSFLEGQNTEAFF. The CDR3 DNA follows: TGTGCCAGCAGTTTTTTGGAGGGACAGAACACTGAAGCTTTCTTT.

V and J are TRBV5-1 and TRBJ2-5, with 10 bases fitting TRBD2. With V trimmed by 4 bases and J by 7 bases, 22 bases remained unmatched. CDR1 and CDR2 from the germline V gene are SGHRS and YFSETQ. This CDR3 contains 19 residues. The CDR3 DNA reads TGCGCCAGCAGCCTGCAAACAACCACTAGCGGGGCCCTGCATGGGACCCAGTACTTC. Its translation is CASSLQTTTSGALHGTQYF.

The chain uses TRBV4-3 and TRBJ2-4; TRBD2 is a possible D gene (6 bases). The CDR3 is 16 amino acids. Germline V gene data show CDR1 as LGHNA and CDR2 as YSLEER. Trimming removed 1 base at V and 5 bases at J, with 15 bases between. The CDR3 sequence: CASSQGLRGLQNIQYF. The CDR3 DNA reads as TGCGCCAGCAGCCAAGGGTTGCGGGGACTCCAAAACATTCAGTACTTC.

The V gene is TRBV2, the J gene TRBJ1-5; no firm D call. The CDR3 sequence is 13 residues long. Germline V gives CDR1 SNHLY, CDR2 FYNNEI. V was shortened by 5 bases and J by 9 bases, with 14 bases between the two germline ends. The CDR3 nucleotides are TGTGCCAGCAGTTCGGAGCTCTTTGGGCCCCAGCATTTT. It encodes CASSSELFGPQHF.